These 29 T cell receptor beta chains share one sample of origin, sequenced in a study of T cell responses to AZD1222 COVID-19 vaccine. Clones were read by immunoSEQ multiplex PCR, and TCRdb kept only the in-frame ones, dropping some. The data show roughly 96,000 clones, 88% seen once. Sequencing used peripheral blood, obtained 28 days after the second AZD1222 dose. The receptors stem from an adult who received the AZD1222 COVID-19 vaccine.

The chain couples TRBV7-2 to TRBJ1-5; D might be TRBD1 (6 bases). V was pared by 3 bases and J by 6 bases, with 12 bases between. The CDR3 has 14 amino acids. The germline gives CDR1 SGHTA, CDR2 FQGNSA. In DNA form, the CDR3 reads TGTGCCAGCAGCTTCAGGGGAGGGGGTCAGCCCCAGCATTTT. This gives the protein CASSFRGGGQPQHF.

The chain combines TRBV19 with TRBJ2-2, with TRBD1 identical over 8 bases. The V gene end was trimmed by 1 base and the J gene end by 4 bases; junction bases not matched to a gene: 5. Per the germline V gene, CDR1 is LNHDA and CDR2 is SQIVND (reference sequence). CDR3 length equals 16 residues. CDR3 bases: TGTGCCAGTAGTATAGCAGGGGGCAGTGTCACCGGGGAGCTGTTTTTT. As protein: CASSIAGGSVTGELFF.

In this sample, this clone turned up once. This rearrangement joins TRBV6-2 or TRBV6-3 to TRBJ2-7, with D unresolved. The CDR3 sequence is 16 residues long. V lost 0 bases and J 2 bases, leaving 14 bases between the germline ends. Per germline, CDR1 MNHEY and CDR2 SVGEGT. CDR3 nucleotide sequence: TGTGCCAGCAGTTACTCGGAATTGGCGGCCACCTACGAGCAGTACTTC. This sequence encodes CASSYSELAATYEQYF.

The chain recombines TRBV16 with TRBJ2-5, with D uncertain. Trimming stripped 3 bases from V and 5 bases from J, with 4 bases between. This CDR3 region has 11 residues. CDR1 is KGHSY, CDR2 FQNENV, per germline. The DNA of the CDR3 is TGTGCCAGCAGCCATAAGGAGACCCAGTACTTC. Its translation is CASSHKETQYF.

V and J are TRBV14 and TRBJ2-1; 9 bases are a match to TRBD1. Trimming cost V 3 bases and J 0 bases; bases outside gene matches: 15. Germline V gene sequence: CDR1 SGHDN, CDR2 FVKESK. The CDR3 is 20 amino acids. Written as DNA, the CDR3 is TGTGCCAGCAGCCACTCTATTGGGACAGGGCGCTTTAGCTCCTACAATGAGCAGTTCTTC. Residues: CASSHSIGTGRFSSYNEQFF.

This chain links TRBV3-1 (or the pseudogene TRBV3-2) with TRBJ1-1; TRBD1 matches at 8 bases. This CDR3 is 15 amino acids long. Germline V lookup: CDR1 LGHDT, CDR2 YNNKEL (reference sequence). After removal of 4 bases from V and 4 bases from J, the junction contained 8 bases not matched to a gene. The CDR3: CASSRGPDRGTEAFF. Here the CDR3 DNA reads TGTGCCAGCAGCCGAGGCCCCGACAGGGGCACTGAAGCTTTCTTT.

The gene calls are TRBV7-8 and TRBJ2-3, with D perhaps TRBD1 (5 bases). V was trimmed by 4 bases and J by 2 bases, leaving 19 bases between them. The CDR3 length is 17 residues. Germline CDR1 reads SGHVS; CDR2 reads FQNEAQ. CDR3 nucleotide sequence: TGTGCCAGCAGCTCCCGTACAGGAATGGAATTCACAGATACGCAGTATTTT. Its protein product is CASSSRTGMEFTDTQYF.

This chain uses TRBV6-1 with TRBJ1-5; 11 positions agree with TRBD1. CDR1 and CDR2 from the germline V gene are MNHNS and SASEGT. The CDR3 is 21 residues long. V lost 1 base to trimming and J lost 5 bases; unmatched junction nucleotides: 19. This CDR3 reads CASSEGPYILDRGRVDQPQHF. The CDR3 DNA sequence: TGTGCCAGCAGTGAAGGCCCTTATATTTTGGACAGGGGGCGCGTCGATCAGCCCCAGCATTTT.

CDR3 residues: CASSEVPGVPYEQYF. DNA for the CDR3: TGTGCCAGCAGTGAGGTTCCGGGGGTTCCCTACGAGCAGTACTTC. The V call is TRBV6-1, the J call TRBJ2-7, with a possible D match to TRBD2 (6 bases). Germline V lookup: CDR1 MNHNS, CDR2 SASEGT. Trimming took 3 bases from V and 2 from J, leaving 14 bases between them. This CDR3 has 15 amino acids.

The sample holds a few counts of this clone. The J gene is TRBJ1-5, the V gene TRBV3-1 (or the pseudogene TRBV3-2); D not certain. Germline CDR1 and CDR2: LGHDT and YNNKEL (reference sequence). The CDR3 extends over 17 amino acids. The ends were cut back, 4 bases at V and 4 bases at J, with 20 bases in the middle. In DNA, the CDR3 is TGTGCCAGCAGCCGCATCTGCCAGCCCGTGGGTAATCAGCCCCAGCATTTT. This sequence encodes CASSRICQPVGNQPQHF.

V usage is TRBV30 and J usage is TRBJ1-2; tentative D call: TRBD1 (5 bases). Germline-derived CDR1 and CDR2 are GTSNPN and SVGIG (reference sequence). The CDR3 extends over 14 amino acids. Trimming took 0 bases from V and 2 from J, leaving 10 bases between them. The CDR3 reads CAWSVGRGNYGYTF. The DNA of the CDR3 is TGTGCCTGGAGTGTAGGTAGGGGCAACTATGGCTACACCTTC.

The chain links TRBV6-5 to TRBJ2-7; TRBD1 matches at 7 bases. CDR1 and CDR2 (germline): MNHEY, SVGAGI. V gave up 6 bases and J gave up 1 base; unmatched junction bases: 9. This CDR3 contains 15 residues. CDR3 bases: TGTGCCAGCAGCTCCACCGGGACAGTGTCCTACGAGCAGTACTTC. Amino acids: CASSSTGTVSYEQYF.

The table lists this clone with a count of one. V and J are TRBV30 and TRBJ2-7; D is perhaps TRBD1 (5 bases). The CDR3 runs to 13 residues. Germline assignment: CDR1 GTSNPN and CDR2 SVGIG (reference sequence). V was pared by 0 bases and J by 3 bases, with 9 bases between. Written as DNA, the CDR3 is TGTGCCTGGAGTGTAGGACACGGCTACGAGCAGTACTTC. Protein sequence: CAWSVGHGYEQYF.

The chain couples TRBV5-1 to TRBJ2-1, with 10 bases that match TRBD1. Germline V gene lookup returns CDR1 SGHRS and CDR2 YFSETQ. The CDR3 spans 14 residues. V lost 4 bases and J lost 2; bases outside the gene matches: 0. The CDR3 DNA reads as TGCGCCAGCAGCGGACAGGGGGCCTACAATGAGCAGTTCTTC. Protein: CASSGQGAYNEQFF.

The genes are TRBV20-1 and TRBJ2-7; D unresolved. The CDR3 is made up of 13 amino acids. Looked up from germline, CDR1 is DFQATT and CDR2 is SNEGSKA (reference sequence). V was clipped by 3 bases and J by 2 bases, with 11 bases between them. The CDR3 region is CSASGASTYEQYF. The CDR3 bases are TGCAGTGCTAGTGGCGCTTCCACCTACGAGCAGTACTTC.

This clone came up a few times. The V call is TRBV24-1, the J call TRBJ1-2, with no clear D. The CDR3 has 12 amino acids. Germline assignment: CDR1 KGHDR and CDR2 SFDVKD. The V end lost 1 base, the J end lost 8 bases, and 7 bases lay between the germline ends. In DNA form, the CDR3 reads TGTGCCACCAGTGATTTCCTCGTCGGCTACACCTTC. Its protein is CATSDFLVGYTF.

CDR3 in amino acids: CASSLGLQTDTQYF. The CDR3 DNA follows: TGTGCCAGCAGCTTGGGACTACAGACAGATACGCAGTATTTT. This chain links TRBV7-3 with TRBJ2-3; TRBD2 matches at 7 bases. Germline V gene sequence: CDR1 SGHTA, CDR2 FQGTGA. The CDR3 contains 14 residues. The trim removed 3 bases at V and 3 bases at J, leaving 3 bases unmatched.

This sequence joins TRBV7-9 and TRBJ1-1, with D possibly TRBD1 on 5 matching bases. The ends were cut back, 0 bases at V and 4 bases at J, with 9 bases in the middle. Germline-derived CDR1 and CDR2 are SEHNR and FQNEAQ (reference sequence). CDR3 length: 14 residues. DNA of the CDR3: TGTGCCAGCAGCTTAGCGCAGGGACGCACTGAAGCTTTCTTT. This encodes CASSLAQGRTEAFF.

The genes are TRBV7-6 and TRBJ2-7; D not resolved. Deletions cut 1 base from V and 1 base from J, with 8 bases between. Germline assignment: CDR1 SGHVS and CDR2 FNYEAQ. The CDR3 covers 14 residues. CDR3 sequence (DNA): TGTGCCAGCAGCTTAGGAGAGCAGTCCTACGAGCAGTACTTC. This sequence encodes CASSLGEQSYEQYF. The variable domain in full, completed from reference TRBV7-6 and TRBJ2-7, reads GAGVSQSPRYKVTKRGQDVALRCDPISGHVSLYWYRQALGQGPEFLTYFNYEAQQDKSGLPNDRFSAERPEGSISTLTIQRTEQRDSAMYRCASSLGEQSYEQYFGPGTRLTVT.

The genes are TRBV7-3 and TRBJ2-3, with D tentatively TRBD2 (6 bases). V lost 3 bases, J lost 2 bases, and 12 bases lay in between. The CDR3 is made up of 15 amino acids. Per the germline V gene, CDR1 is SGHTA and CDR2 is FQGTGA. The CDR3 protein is CASSFSGSVTDTQYF. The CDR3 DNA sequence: TGTGCCAGCAGCTTTAGCGGCTCTGTCACAGATACGCAGTATTTT.

The CDR3 loop is CASSPTGFTYNEQFF. CDR3 in DNA: TGTGCCAGCAGCCCTACGGGGTTCACCTACAATGAGCAGTTCTTC. This chain uses TRBV5-4 with TRBJ2-1; D possibly corresponds to TRBD2 (5 bases). V lost 4 bases and J lost 2, with 13 bases in between. CDR3 size: 15 residues. Germline V gene lookup returns CDR1 SGHNT and CDR2 YYREEE (reference sequence).

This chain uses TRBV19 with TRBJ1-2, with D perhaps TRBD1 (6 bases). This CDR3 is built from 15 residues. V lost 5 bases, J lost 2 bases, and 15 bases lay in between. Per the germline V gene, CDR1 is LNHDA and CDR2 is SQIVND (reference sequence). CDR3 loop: CASSLGHLSNYGYTF. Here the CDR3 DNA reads TGTGCCAGTAGTCTGGGACACCTCTCGAACTATGGCTACACCTTC. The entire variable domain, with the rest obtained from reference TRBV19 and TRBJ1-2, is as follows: DGGITQSPKYLFRKEGQNVTLSCEQNLNHDAMYWYRQDPGQGLRLIYYSQIVNDFQKGDIAEGYSVSREKKESFPLTVTSAQKNPTAFYLCASSLGHLSNYGYTFGSGTRLTVV.

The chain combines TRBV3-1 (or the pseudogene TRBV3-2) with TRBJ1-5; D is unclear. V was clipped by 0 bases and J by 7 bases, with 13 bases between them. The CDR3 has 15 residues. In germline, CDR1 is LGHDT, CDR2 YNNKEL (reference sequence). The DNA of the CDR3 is TGTGCCAGCAGCCAAGATCACGGGATAGGCCAGCCCCAGCATTTT. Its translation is CASSQDHGIGQPQHF.

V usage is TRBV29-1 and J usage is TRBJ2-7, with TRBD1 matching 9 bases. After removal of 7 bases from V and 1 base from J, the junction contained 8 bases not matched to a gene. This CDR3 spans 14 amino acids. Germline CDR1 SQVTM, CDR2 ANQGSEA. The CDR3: CSALRDRDSYEQYF. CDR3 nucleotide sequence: TGCAGCGCTCTCCGGGACAGGGATTCCTACGAGCAGTACTTC.

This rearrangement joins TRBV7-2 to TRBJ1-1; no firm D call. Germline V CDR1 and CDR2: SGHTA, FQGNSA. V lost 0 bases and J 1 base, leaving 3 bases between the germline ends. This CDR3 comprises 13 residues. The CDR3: CASSLARNTEAFF. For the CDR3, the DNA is TGTGCCAGCAGCTTAGCTAGGAACACTGAAGCTTTCTTT.

CDR3 sequence: CASSARDRGSYEQYF. The CDR3 DNA is TGTGCCAGCAGTGCCCGGGACAGGGGATCCTACGAGCAGTACTTC. The V call is TRBV25-1, the J call TRBJ2-7; 10 nucleotides align to TRBD1. This CDR3 region has 15 residues. Germline V gene data show CDR1 as MGHDK and CDR2 as SYGVNS. After removal of 4 bases from V and 1 base from J, the junction contained 4 bases not matched to a gene.

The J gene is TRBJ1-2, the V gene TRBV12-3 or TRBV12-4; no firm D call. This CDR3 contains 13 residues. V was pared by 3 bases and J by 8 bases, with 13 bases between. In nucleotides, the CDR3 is TGTGCCAGCAGTTTCATTAGGGAAGGAGGCTACACCTTC. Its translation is CASSFIREGGYTF.

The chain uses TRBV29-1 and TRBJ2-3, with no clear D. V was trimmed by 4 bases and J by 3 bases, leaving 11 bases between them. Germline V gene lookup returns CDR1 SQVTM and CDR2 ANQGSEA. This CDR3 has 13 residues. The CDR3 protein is CSVGTSRTDTQYF. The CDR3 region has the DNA TGCAGCGTTGGGACCTCAAGAACAGATACGCAGTATTTT.

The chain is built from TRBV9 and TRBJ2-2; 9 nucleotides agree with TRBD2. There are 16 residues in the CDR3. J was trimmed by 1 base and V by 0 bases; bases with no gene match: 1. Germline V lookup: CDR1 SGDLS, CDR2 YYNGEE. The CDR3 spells CASSVVAGVNTGELFF. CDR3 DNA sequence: TGTGCCAGCAGCGTAGTAGCGGGAGTGAACACCGGGGAGCTGTTTTTT.